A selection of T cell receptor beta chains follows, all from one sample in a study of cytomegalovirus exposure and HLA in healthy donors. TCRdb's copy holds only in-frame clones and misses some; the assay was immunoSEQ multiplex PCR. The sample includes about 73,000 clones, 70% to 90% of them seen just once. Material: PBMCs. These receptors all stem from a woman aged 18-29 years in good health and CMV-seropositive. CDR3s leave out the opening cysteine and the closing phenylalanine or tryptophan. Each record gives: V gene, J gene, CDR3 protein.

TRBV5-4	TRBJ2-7	ASSTAGGPSNEQY
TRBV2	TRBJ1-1	ASKPPGGTEAF
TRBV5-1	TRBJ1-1	ASSLKWLGQGTEAF
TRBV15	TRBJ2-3	ATSRDYGLPDTQY
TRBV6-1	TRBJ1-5	ASSERGQGALLNQPQH
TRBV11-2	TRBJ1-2	ASSPRGGARLHYGYT
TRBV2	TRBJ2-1	ASNQGINEQF
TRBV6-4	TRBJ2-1	ASSDGTSGNEQF
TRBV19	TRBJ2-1	ASSGSNKGGEQF
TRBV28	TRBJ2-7	ASSFRVIYEQY